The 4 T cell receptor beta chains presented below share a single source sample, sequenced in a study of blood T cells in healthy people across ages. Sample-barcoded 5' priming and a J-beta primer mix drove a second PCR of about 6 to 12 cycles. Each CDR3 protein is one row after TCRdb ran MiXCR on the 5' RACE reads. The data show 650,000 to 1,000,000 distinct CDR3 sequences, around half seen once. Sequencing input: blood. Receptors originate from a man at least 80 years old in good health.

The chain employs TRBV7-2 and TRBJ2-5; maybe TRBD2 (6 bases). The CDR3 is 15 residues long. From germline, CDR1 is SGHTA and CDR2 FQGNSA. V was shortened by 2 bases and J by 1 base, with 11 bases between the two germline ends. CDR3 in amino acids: CASSLSVAAQETQYF. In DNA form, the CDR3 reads TGTGCCAGCAGCTTATCTGTAGCGGCCCAAGAGACCCAGTACTTC.

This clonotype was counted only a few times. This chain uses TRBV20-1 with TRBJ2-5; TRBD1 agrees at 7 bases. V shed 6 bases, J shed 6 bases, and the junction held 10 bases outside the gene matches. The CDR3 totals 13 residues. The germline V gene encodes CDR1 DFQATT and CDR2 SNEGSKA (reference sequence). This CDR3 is CSALADRDKTQYF. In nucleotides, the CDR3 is TGCAGTGCCTTGGCCGACAGGGACAAGACCCAGTACTTC.

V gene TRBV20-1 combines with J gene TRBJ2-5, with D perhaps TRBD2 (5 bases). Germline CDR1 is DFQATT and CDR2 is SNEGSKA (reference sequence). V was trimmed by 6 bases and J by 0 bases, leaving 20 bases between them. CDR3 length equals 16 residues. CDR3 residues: CSANGLARDYQETQYF. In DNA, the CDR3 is TGCAGTGCGAACGGATTAGCGCGAGATTACCAAGAGACCCAGTACTTC.

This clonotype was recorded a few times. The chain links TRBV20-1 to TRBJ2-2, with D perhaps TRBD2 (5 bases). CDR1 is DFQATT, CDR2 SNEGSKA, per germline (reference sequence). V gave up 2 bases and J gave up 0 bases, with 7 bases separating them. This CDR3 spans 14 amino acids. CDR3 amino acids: CSARLASNTGELFF. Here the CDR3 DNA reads TGCAGTGCTAGATTAGCGTCGAACACCGGGGAGCTGTTTTTT.